This record concerns one TCR beta chain sequence. It was with 60 Vbeta and 13 Jbeta primers that the PCR ran. Measured with immunoSEQ multiplex PCR; TCRdb has only the in-frame clones, and not every one. Among some 150,000 clones, approximately 80% were seen once, and the ten largest hold about 7%. The data derive from a study of cytomegalovirus exposure and HLA in healthy donors. The CDR3 length is 18 residues. Germline V CDR1 and CDR2: LGHNA, YSLEER. V lost 2 bases and J lost 6; bases outside the gene matches: 19. Sequencing used PBMCs. This TCR came from a woman in her thirties in good health and CMV-seropositive. The J gene is TRBJ2-7, the V gene TRBV4-3; the match to TRBD1 covers 7 bases. The CDR3 DNA sequence: TGCGCCAGCAGCCAACCTCCAACATCGACAGGGTTGCTAGGCGAGCAGTACTTC. It specifies CASSQPPTSTGLLGEQYF.